These 26 T cell receptor beta chains came from one sample sequenced in a study of beta chain features in type 1 diabetes. cDNA synthesis used the whole RNA isolate, giving expressed TCRB sequences. Clones were read by immunoSEQ multiplex PCR, and TCRdb kept only the in-frame ones, dropping some. The sample yields roughly 150,000 clones, approximately 10% seen once. Specimen: central memory CD4+ T cells from blood. These receptors all stem from a man between 18 and 29 years old in good health.

The rearrangement uses TRBV7-3 and TRBJ1-2, with TRBD1 matching 9 bases. V lost 6 bases, J lost 4 bases, and 6 bases stayed unmatched. The CDR3 sequence is 14 residues long. Germline V gives CDR1 SGHTA, CDR2 FQGTGA. CDR3 region: CASRTGTGPYGYTF. CDR3 bases: TGTGCCAGCAGGACCGGGACAGGGCCCTATGGCTACACCTTC.

The chain is built from TRBV5-5 and TRBJ2-7, with no clear D. Germline CDR1 and CDR2: SGHKS and YYEKEE (reference sequence). The CDR3 length is 13 residues. Trimming shortened V by 2 bases and J by 1 base, and 7 bases separated the two germline ends. The CDR3 DNA is TGTGCCAGCAGCTTTGAGAGATCCTACGAGCAGTACTTC. Translated: CASSFERSYEQYF.

This clone occurred a few times. The J gene is TRBJ2-3, the V gene TRBV29-1, with 7 bases fitting TRBD1. Germline lookup yields CDR1 SQVTM and CDR2 ANQGSEA. The CDR3 totals 13 residues. V shed 5 bases and J 0 bases; nucleotides not matched to a gene: 2. CDR3 residues: CSVTGDSTDTQYF. In nucleotides, the CDR3 is TGCAGCGTTACAGGGGATAGCACAGATACGCAGTATTTT.

This clone has more than one count but fewer than ten. The chain employs TRBV30 and TRBJ2-3; D call uncertain. Germline V gene data show CDR1 as GTSNPN and CDR2 as SVGIG (reference sequence). This CDR3 is 14 amino acids long. Deletions cut 5 bases from V and 2 bases from J, with 14 bases between. The CDR3 sequence is CAWRRSLLTDTQYF. The CDR3 DNA sequence: TGTGCCTGGCGACGCAGCCTTCTCACAGATACGCAGTATTTT.

Notes on this clone: The same CDR3 arises from other DNA sequences in this sample as well. The V and J genes are TRBV6-5 and TRBJ2-7; 7 bases map to TRBD2. Germline trimming cut 2 bases from V and 4 bases from J; bases unmatched to any gene: 5. Looked up from germline, CDR1 is MNHEY and CDR2 is SVGAGI. The CDR3 runs 14 residues. The CDR3 region is CASSYRTGGYEQYF. Here the CDR3 DNA reads TGTGCCAGCAGTTACCGGACCGGGGGGTACGAGCAGTACTTC.

The V call is TRBV4-3, the J call TRBJ2-7; D unclear. Germline lookup yields CDR1 LGHNA and CDR2 YSLEER. The CDR3 has 13 amino acids. Trimming shortened V by 0 bases and J by 5 bases, and 8 bases separated the two germline ends. The CDR3: CASSQDVGNEQYF. In DNA form, the CDR3 reads TGCGCCAGCAGCCAAGATGTAGGTAACGAGCAGTACTTC.

This chain uses TRBV27 with TRBJ2-3, with 7 bases lining up with TRBD2. Trimming at V came to 3 bases and at J to 5 bases, leaving 2 bases not matched to a gene. The CDR3 sequence is 13 residues long. CDR1 and CDR2 (germline): MNHEY, SMNVEV (reference sequence). CDR3 residues: CASSLRGIDTQYF. DNA of the CDR3: TGTGCCAGCAGTTTGCGGGGGATAGATACGCAGTATTTT.

This clone was seen a few times. The J gene is TRBJ2-3, the V gene TRBV29-1; 10 bases line up with TRBD2. The ends lost 5 bases at V and 2 bases at J; junction bases unmatched: 4. CDR3 length: 14 residues. CDR1 and CDR2 from the germline V gene are SQVTM and ANQGSEA. CDR3 sequence reads: CSVTSGAPTDTQYF. In DNA form, the CDR3 reads TGCAGCGTTACTAGCGGGGCCCCCACAGATACGCAGTATTTT.

V gene TRBV28 combines with J gene TRBJ2-6; 8 bases map to TRBD1. Germline trimming cut 5 bases from V and 4 bases from J; bases unmatched to any gene: 7. The CDR3 totals 16 residues. Germline V gives CDR1 MDHEN, CDR2 SYDVKM. The CDR3 sequence: CASSHFGQGGANVLTF. In nucleotides, the CDR3 is TGTGCCAGCAGTCATTTTGGACAGGGAGGGGCCAACGTCCTGACTTTC.

This clone has only a few counts. The chain combines TRBV5-1 with TRBJ2-5, with D possibly being TRBD1 or TRBD2 (5 bases each). In germline, CDR1 is SGHRS, CDR2 YFSETQ. There are 14 residues in the CDR3. With 3 bases removed from V and 2 bases from J, the gap between germline ends came to 11 bases. The CDR3 DNA is TGCGCCAGCAGCTCCGGGACGGGACAAGAGACCCAGTACTTC. Its translation: CASSSGTGQETQYF.

The chain couples TRBV29-1 to TRBJ2-1, with 7 bases identical to TRBD1. Germline V gene data show CDR1 as SQVTM and CDR2 as ANQGSEA. The CDR3 runs 15 residues. V was clipped by 6 bases and J by 4 bases; unmatched bases: 12. CDR3 protein: CSVPPPGQRYNEQFF. In DNA, the CDR3 is TGCAGCGTCCCACCTCCGGGACAGCGATACAATGAGCAGTTCTTC.

The chain uses TRBV30 and TRBJ1-2; D call uncertain. Looked up from germline, CDR1 is GTSNPN and CDR2 is SVGIG (reference sequence). Between the trimmed V and J ends, which lost 1 base and 4 bases, there was a span of 13 bases. The CDR3 covers 14 residues. The DNA for the CDR3 is TGTGCCTGGAGTGGGAGGGCTGTGGGCTATGGCTACACCTTC. It specifies CAWSGRAVGYGYTF. The full variable domain, rest sourced from reference TRBV30 and TRBJ1-2, is SQTIHQWPATLVQPVGSPLSLECTVEGTSNPNLYWYRQAAGRGLQLLFYSVGIGQISSEVPQNLSASRPQDRQFILSSKKLLLSDSGFYLCAWSGRAVGYGYTFGSGTRLTVV.

In DNA, the CDR3 is TGTGCCTGGAGTGGGACAGAGACGAGGGTACTGTTTTTT. It is translated as CAWSGTETRVLFF. J is TRBJ1-4 and V is TRBV30; perhaps TRBD1 as D (6 bases). The V end lost 1 base, the J end lost 13 bases, and 16 bases lay between the germline ends. Per germline, CDR1 GTSNPN and CDR2 SVGIG (reference sequence). There are 13 residues in the CDR3. Looking up the rest from reference TRBV30 and TRBJ1-4 gives the full variable domain: SQTIHQWPATLVQPVGSPLSLECTVEGTSNPNLYWYRQAAGRGLQLLFYSVGIGQISSEVPQNLSASRPQDRQFILSSKKLLLSDSGFYLCAWSGTETRVLFFGSGTQLSVL.

The genes are TRBV7-2 and TRBJ2-7; D is possibly TRBD2 (6 bases). From germline, CDR1 is SGHTA and CDR2 FQGNSA. The V end was cut by 5 bases, the J end by 3 bases, with 14 bases between. The CDR3 has 14 residues. The CDR3 DNA is TGTGCCAGCAGCAAACCGGGACTCAGCTACGAGCAGTACTTC. It specifies CASSKPGLSYEQYF. Together with reference TRBV7-2 and TRBJ2-7, the CDR3 gives the full variable domain: GAGVSQSPSNKVTEKGKDVELRCDPISGHTALYWYRQSLGQGLEFLIYFQGNSAPDKSGLPSDRFSAERTGGSVSTLTIQRTQQEDSAVYLCASSKPGLSYEQYFGPGTRLTVT.

The V call is TRBV5-1, the J call TRBJ2-3, with 10 nucleotides matching TRBD1. Germline assignment: CDR1 SGHRS and CDR2 YFSETQ. This CDR3 contains 17 residues. V gave up 4 bases and J gave up 8 bases; unmatched junction bases: 16. The CDR3 is CASSPRTGGESAVTQYF. For the CDR3, the DNA is TGCGCCAGCAGCCCAAGGACAGGGGGAGAGTCGGCGGTTACGCAGTATTTT.

The chain uses TRBV7-8 and TRBJ2-3; 9 positions match TRBD2. This CDR3 is built from 18 residues. J gave up 1 base and V 5 bases, and 13 bases lay outside the gene matches. Germline CDR1 reads SGHVS; CDR2 reads FQNEAQ. CDR3 sequence reads: CASSPSGTLAFGTDTQYF. The DNA of the CDR3 is TGTGCCAGCAGCCCTAGCGGGACTTTAGCGTTTGGCACAGATACGCAGTATTTT.

This clone was seen many times. The chain recombines TRBV23-1 with TRBJ2-4, with D unresolved. TRBV23-1 is classed as an ORF, of uncertain function. The CDR3 has 15 residues. Trimming took 2 bases from V and 0 from J, leaving 8 bases between them. The CDR3 nucleotides are TGCGCCAGCAGTCAAGAGACCTTAGCCAAAAACATTCAGTACTTC. It is translated as CASSQETLAKNIQYF.

This clone was detected only a few times. For the CDR3, the DNA is TGCAGCGTGACAAAACTAGCCGGCCTATCCTACGAGCAGTACTTC. As protein: CSVTKLAGLSYEQYF. This chain connects TRBV29-1 to TRBJ2-7; TRBD2 might be the D (6 bases). Trimming removed 6 bases from V and 1 base from J, with 19 bases in between. This CDR3 is 15 amino acids long. The V gene's germline CDR1 is SQVTM and CDR2 ANQGSEA.

This clone was counted a few times. This sequence joins TRBV30 and TRBJ2-7; 7 positions match TRBD1. The trim removed 3 bases at V and 1 base at J, leaving 6 bases unmatched. The germline V gene encodes CDR1 GTSNPN and CDR2 SVGIG (reference sequence). The CDR3 extends over 14 amino acids. DNA of the CDR3: TGTGCCTGGAGGACAGGGAAGGGTTCCTACGAGCAGTACTTC. This sequence encodes CAWRTGKGSYEQYF.

This clone was seen a few times. The V and J genes are TRBV6-5 and TRBJ2-1; possibly TRBD2 for D (6 bases). CDR1 is MNHEY and CDR2 is SVGAGI in the germline V gene. CDR3 length: 16 residues. The V end was cut by 2 bases, the J end by 1 base, with 12 bases between. The CDR3 coding sequence is TGTGCCAGCAGTTACCCCCCGGGGAGGTCCTACAATGAGCAGTTCTTC. Translating it yields CASSYPPGRSYNEQFF.

This clone has just a few counts. The chain uses TRBV2 and TRBJ2-7, with 7 bases that match TRBD1. CDR3 length equals 13 residues. Trimming at V came to 7 bases and at J to 5 bases, leaving 8 bases not matched to a gene. The germline gives CDR1 SNHLY, CDR2 FYNNEI. The chain's CDR3 is CASTRDSGDEQYF. Written as DNA, the CDR3 is TGTGCCAGCACTAGGGACAGCGGCGACGAGCAGTACTTC.

The chain combines TRBV7-9 with TRBJ2-4, with 10 bases aligning to TRBD2. This CDR3 region has 16 residues. V gave up 5 bases and J gave up 2 bases; unmatched junction bases: 6. Germline V gene sequence: CDR1 SEHNR, CDR2 FQNEAQ (reference sequence). This CDR3 reads CASSASGRVSKNIQYF. The CDR3 region has the DNA TGTGCCAGCAGCGCAAGCGGGAGGGTGTCCAAAAACATTCAGTACTTC.

The chain joins TRBV30 to TRBJ2-5; D might be TRBD2 (6 bases). The J call may be in error: the DNA end matches TRBJ2-7 better. CDR1 and CDR2 from the germline V gene are GTSNPN and SVGIG (reference sequence). The CDR3 totals 15 residues. CDR3 protein: CAWRKTGRSSYEQYF. Here the CDR3 DNA reads TGTGCCTGGAGGAAAACGGGGAGGAGCTCCTACGAGCAGTACTTC.

This sequence joins TRBV10-3 and TRBJ2-5; 7 positions match TRBD2. The CDR3 runs 16 residues. V lost 2 bases, J lost 5 bases, and 11 bases stayed unmatched. In germline, CDR1 is ENHRY, CDR2 SYGVKD. For the CDR3, the DNA is TGTGCCATCAGTGAGCCGTTACCGGGGGGATCTGAGACCCAGTACTTC. Translated: CAISEPLPGGSETQYF.

A few counts support this clone. The V gene is TRBV28, the J gene TRBJ1-5; D gene uncertain. The CDR3 spans 15 residues. With 3 bases removed from V and 6 bases from J, the gap between germline ends came to 15 bases. Germline CDR1 MDHEN, CDR2 SYDVKM. CDR3 sequence reads: CASSFREGRTQPQHF. For the CDR3, the DNA is TGTGCCAGCAGTTTTCGGGAGGGAAGGACTCAGCCCCAGCATTTT.

The rearrangement joins TRBV7-2 to TRBJ2-3; 10 nucleotides agree with TRBD1. After removal of 6 bases from V and 2 bases from J, the junction contained 8 bases not matched to a gene. The germline V gene has CDR1 SGHTA and CDR2 FQGNSA. This CDR3 region has 16 residues. The CDR3 sequence: CASSQRTGGLTDTQYF. CDR3 DNA sequence: TGTGCCAGCAGTCAAAGGACAGGGGGACTCACAGATACGCAGTATTTT.